Detailed here is one T cell receptor (beta chain). The antigen this receptor binds is unknown. Within one base of it there is no much larger clone, and no base qualities were kept. These data are taken from a study of blood T cells in healthy people across ages (dated by TCRdb to the mid-2010s). Concerning the study at large: In model experiments, template switching captured roughly one uniquely barcoded TCR beta cDNA molecule for every two T cells. The study measured age-related changes in TCR beta repertoire diversity using deep sequencing normalized with unique cDNA molecular identifiers. The donors were divided into four age groups: young (average around 16 years), middle-aged (around 37), aged (62) and long-lived (roughly 88). To avoid experimental bias, donors of different ages were distributed randomly across sequencing lanes. Two additional independent replicas of 1 million unique cDNA reads from the same blood draw were analyzed for two donors (one aged 18 to 30 and one aged 80 or older). Overall results and qualifications from the work: Because profiling used bulk unsorted PBMCs, naive and antigen-experienced compartments could not be compared conclusively. Compared with the aged group, the long-lived group had more naive CD4+ T cells, fewer expanded clones and increased TCR diversity, suggesting age selection. A strong correlation was found between observed TCR beta diversity and the percentage of naive T cells measured by flow cytometry. Because the CMV infection status of the donors was unknown, age-related changes in expanded clonotypes may potentially have been confounded. As age increased, observed TCR beta diversity per million T cells dropped in a roughly linear way, and a significant reduction was already evident by age approximately 40. Total diversity estimates from one million sequenced T cells were considered lower bounds and underestimates.

The 35 to 40 donors, aged about 6 to 90 years, were systemically healthy Caucasian individuals from Russia. Each donor gave roughly 11 milliliters of peripheral blood, drawn into EDTA-treated Vacutainer tubes. Ficoll-Paque density-gradient centrifugation was used to isolate PBMCs, with at least 6 million obtained per sample. Total RNA, at least 5 micrograms per sample, was extracted from PBMCs with Trizol reagent. The percentages of naive CD45RAhigh/CD27high T cells were determined by flow cytometry on a PBMC aliquot from every donor. Germline trimming: 1 base from V, 3 bases from J; junction bases outside gene matches: 4. CDR1 is given as SGHTA and CDR2 as FQGNSA, both from the germline V gene. The CDR3 runs 18 amino acids, cysteine and phenylalanine included. The DNA shown is the 54-base CDR3, in frame from base 1. Libraries came from 5' RACE. The run used an Illumina HiSeq 2500. A second PCR of roughly 7 to 12 cycles was run with a J-beta primer mix and a sample-barcoded 5' primer. A template-switch 5' adaptor carrying 12 random nucleotides introduced a unique molecular identifier onto each TCR beta cDNA molecule. At least 2.5 million CDR3-containing paired-end reads were obtained from each sample. All of the RNA was converted into first-strand cDNA using the Mint cDNA synthesis kit, with a TRBC-specific oligonucleotide serving as the primer. All cDNA was treated with uracil-DNA glycosylase and then went through a first 18-cycle PCR with the universal primers M1SS and BC2_uni_R. The source study handled its data this way. For normalization, 1 million high-quality reads, each with a distinct molecular identifier, were randomly selected from each sample. Instead of being binned into consensus sequences, reads with shared molecular identifiers were discarded. MiTCR, with a Q25 quality threshold and the strictest error-elimination algorithm, was used for CDR3 identification, clonotype clustering and error correction. A nonparametric unseen species model with Euler transformation was used to estimate a lower bound on total TCR beta diversity. TCRdb handled the public reads itself, with Q25 trimming in fastp and clone calling in MiXCR, and kept productive beta chains. Rows merge per CDR3 protein into single entries with the most common DNA and genes. Here the V and J calls rest on TCRdb's processing, not on the authors' analysis. Present in this sample are about 1.1 million distinct CDR3 sequences, more than 30% of which were seen just once. Of the sample, around 13% is held by the ten largest clones.

Sequenced sample: blood. The origin of this receptor is a man between 18 and 29 years old in good health. This receptor chain uses TRBV7-2 and TRBJ2-3, and 16 bases in between align with TRBD2. The CDR3 reads as follows: CASSLVLGLAGGTDTQYF. The nucleotide sequence reads as follows: TGTGCCAGCAGCTTAGTTTTGGGACTAGCGGGGGGGACAGATACGCAGTATTTT.